This TCR beta chain originates from a study of blood T cell repertoires in COVID-19. Study-level background: The United States, Italy and Spain provided the acute and convalescent COVID-19 samples.

Researchers sorted participants into cohorts using their self-reported clinical history. TCRdb's copy holds only in-frame clones and misses some; the assay was immunoSEQ multiplex PCR. The data contain under 500,000 clones, 87% of them seen just once; the ten biggest clones take up roughly 2%. Input material: PBMCs or T cells enriched from blood (not recorded which). The clonotype originates from a young woman with acute COVID-19.

The CDR3 region is CSGGTAYEQYF. The CDR3 coding sequence is TGCAGCGGGGGGACAGCCTACGAGCAGTACTTC. The J gene is TRBJ2-7, the V gene TRBV29-1; 7 bases line up with TRBD1. The CDR3 covers 11 residues. CDR1 and CDR2 (germline): SQVTM, ANQGSEA. Trimming at V came to 7 bases and at J to 2 bases, leaving 2 bases not matched to a gene.